This T cell receptor beta chain appears in the sequencing data of a study of regulatory T cells in long-lasting Graves disease. General study findings and limits: Public clonotype sharing was higher in persistent than newly diagnosed patients. Persistent disease favored TRBV28, TRBJ1-2 and TRBJ2-5.

This clonotype has more than one count but fewer than ten. As yet, its antigen is unknown. CDR1 is MDHEN and CDR2 is SYDVKM in the germline V gene. V lost 2 bases to trimming and J lost 6 bases, with 11 bases between them. There are 15 residues in the CDR3. Sequencing libraries for TCR beta were prepared with iRepertoire HTBI primers and Arm-PCR of CDR3 regions. TCRdb redid the calling of the multiplex PCR reads with MiXCR, one entry per CDR3 protein. The sample includes around 430,000 distinct CDR3 sequences, less than 25% seen only once; the top ten take around 13%. Time point: persistent/refractory GD, antithyroid drugs over 5 years with positive TRAb. TCR sequences were obtained from RNA taken from PBMCs.

V is TRBV28 and J is TRBJ1-6; D is unresolved. This TCR was recovered from a female donor with Graves disease. The sequencing used peripheral blood mononuclear cells (PBMCs), collected when the disease was refractory, from a patient treated with antithyroid drugs. CDR3 amino acids: CASSLDPRSNSPLHF. In DNA, the CDR3 is TGTGCCAGCAGTTTAGACCCCCGGAGTAATTCACCCCTCCACTTT.